This T cell receptor (beta chain) was recorded in a study of blood T cell repertoires in COVID-19. About the study: The study drew acute and convalescent COVID-19 samples from the United States, Italy and Spain. T cells, B-cell-depleted T cells, or PBMCs supplied cDNA or gDNA.

In the original workflow: How many nucleated cells were present was estimated from reference gene primer amplification. The assay was immunoSEQ multiplex PCR, and TCRdb's table has in-frame clones only and misses some. V and J calls and clone size are as listed in that table; D and trimming were resolved from the DNA. The sample records about 270,000 clones, around nine tenths being singletons. V lost 4 bases, J lost 5 bases, and 18 bases lay in between. This CDR3 is built from 14 residues. From germline, CDR1 is SQVTM and CDR2 ANQGSEA. The sequenced sample was peripheral blood. This clonotype was sampled from a man in his forties or fifties who had recovered from COVID-19. The V call is TRBV29-1, the J call TRBJ2-7; a possible D gene is TRBD1 (6 bases). The CDR3 DNA reads as TGCAGCGTTGGAGTGGATACAGGGATCCACGAGCAGTACTTC. Its translation is CSVGVDTGIHEQYF.